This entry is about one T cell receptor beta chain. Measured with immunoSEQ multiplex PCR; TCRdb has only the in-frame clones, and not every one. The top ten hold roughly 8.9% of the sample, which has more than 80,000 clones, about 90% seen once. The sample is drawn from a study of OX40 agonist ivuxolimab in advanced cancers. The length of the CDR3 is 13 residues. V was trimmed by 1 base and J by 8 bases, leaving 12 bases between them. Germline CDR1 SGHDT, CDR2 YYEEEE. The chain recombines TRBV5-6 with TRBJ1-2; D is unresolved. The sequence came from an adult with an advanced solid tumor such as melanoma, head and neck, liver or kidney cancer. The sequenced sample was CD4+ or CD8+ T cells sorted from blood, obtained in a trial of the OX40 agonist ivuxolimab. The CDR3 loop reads CASSLWGSSGYTF. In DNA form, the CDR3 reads TGTGCCAGCAGCTTGTGGGGTTCATCGGGCTACACCTTC.